What follows are 22 T cell receptor beta chains derived from one specimen sequenced in a study of PD-L1 blockade in urothelial cancer. Produced via immunoSEQ multiplex PCR; TCRdb's table is partial and in-frame only. The top ten hold about 0.91% of the sample, which has some 100,000 clones, approximately 90% seen once. This material consisted of PBMCs, taken around atezolizumab (anti-PD-L1) treatment. Source of these receptors: a woman of 80 years or more with urothelial cancer.

V usage is TRBV4-2 and J usage is TRBJ1-2; D is possibly TRBD1 (5 bases). The length of the CDR3 is 13 residues. Between the trimmed V and J ends, which lost 0 bases and 8 bases, there was a span of 10 bases. Per germline, CDR1 LGHNA and CDR2 YNFKEQ. The CDR3 loop reads CASSQEGGAGYTF. The CDR3 region has the DNA TGTGCCAGCAGCCAAGAGGGAGGGGCGGGCTACACCTTC.

The gene calls are TRBV18 and TRBJ1-1; no reliable D call. The V gene lost 6 bases and the J gene lost 1 base, with 12 bases spanning the gap. Germline V gives CDR1 KGHSH, CDR2 LQKENI. The CDR3 totals 14 residues. The CDR3 region has the DNA TGTGCCAGCTCCATAGCCCACGGGAACACTGAAGCTTTCTTT. It is translated as CASSIAHGNTEAFF.

The genes are TRBV5-1 and TRBJ2-2; D remains unclear. CDR1 and CDR2 from the germline V gene are SGHRS and YFSETQ. The CDR3 runs to 14 residues. Trimming stripped 0 bases from V and 4 bases from J, with 7 bases between. As DNA, the CDR3 is TGCGCCAGCAGCTTGGGACGGAGCACCGGGGAGCTGTTTTTT. The encoded protein is CASSLGRSTGELFF.

The J gene is TRBJ2-3, the V gene TRBV5-5; 9 bases line up with TRBD2. CDR3 length equals 17 residues. Germline V CDR1 and CDR2: SGHKS, YYEKEE (reference sequence). V lost 0 bases to trimming and J lost 1 base; unmatched junction nucleotides: 6. CDR3 sequence reads: CASSLDWASGGTDTQYF. The CDR3 region has the DNA TGTGCCAGCAGCTTGGACTGGGCTAGCGGGGGCACAGATACGCAGTATTTT.

With regard to this clone: Germline and junction disagree at one end, which may indicate a read error. This rearrangement joins TRBV7-9 to TRBJ1-2; D call uncertain. The length of the CDR3 is 9 residues. Germline V lookup: CDR1 SEHNR, CDR2 FQNEAQ (reference sequence). The CDR3 DNA sequence: TGTGCCAGCAGCCCCGTGAGCCTCTTC. It codes for CASSPVSLF.

The genes are TRBV2 and TRBJ2-1; no firm D call. This CDR3 contains 16 residues. Germline loops: CDR1 SNHLY, CDR2 FYNNEI. The V end lost 1 base, the J end lost 0 bases, and 10 bases lay between the germline ends. In DNA, the CDR3 is TGTGCCAGCAGTGAAGATGCGGAGCGCTCCTACAATGAGCAGTTCTTC. It translates to CASSEDAERSYNEQFF.

The chain combines TRBV6-4 with TRBJ2-1; TRBD2 aligns across 8 bases. The junction had 13 bases not matched to a gene; V was cut back by 4 bases and J by 8 bases. Germline assignment: CDR1 MRHNA and CDR2 SNTAGT. CDR3 size: 16 residues. The CDR3 here is CASSVTAGGGRDEQFF. CDR3 nucleotides: TGTGCCAGCAGTGTGACGGCGGGAGGTGGGCGCGATGAGCAGTTCTTC.

The chain links TRBV5-6 to TRBJ1-5; D gene uncertain. This CDR3 region has 17 residues. Germline V gene data show CDR1 as SGHDT and CDR2 as YYEEEE. Trimming left V 3 bases short and J 5 bases short, with 21 bases between. The DNA for the CDR3 is TGTGCCAGCAGCTCCGGCGGGATTCACAGCAAAGATCAGCCCCAGCATTTT. It specifies CASSSGGIHSKDQPQHF.

This chain links TRBV25-1 with TRBJ2-3; D is ambiguous. Trimming left V 4 bases short and J 6 bases short, with 8 bases between. The germline V gene encodes CDR1 MGHDK and CDR2 SYGVNS. The CDR3 spans 12 residues. CDR3 sequence reads: CASSVRLDTQYF. The CDR3, as DNA: TGTGCCAGCAGTGTTCGTTTGGATACGCAGTATTTT.

This chain connects TRBV28 to TRBJ2-1, with a tentative D call TRBD1 (6 bases). The V end was cut by 6 bases, the J end by 4 bases, with 13 bases between. This CDR3 spans 14 amino acids. Germline V gene sequence: CDR1 MDHEN, CDR2 SYDVKM. The CDR3 DNA reads TGTGCCAGCAGCGACGGGACACGATACAATGAGCAGTTCTTC. Translating it yields CASSDGTRYNEQFF.

V usage is TRBV28 and J usage is TRBJ1-1, with TRBD1 identical over 11 bases. CDR1 is MDHEN, CDR2 SYDVKM, per germline. Germline trimming cut 7 bases from V and 2 bases from J; bases unmatched to any gene: 3. CDR3 length equals 14 residues. The DNA of the CDR3 is TGTGCCAGCACCCGGACAGGGGGCAACACTGAAGCTTTCTTT. Translating gives CASTRTGGNTEAFF.

This clone has only one observation. The V call is TRBV7-2, the J call TRBJ1-1; possible D gene TRBD1, 5 bases. The CDR3 contains 16 residues. V lost 0 bases, J lost 3 bases, and 14 bases lay in between. CDR1 is SGHTA, CDR2 FQGNSA, per germline. DNA for the CDR3: TGTGCCAGCAGCTTAGCTGGGCAGGGTTTAGACACTGAAGCTTTCTTT. It yields the protein CASSLAGQGLDTEAFF.

This clone was seen more than once but under ten times. The CDR3: CASSVGQGAYEQYF. CDR3 sequence (DNA): TGTGCCAGCAGCGTAGGACAGGGGGCCTACGAGCAGTACTTC. V usage is TRBV9 and J usage is TRBJ2-7; 9 nucleotides match TRBD1. Trimming removed 0 bases from V and 2 bases from J; junction bases left unmatched: 0. The CDR3 has 14 residues. Germline V lookup: CDR1 SGDLS, CDR2 YYNGEE.

This clone was recorded once. This chain connects TRBV28 to TRBJ1-5; TRBD1 matches 10 bases. The CDR3 is 18 amino acids. Germline CDR1 reads MDHEN; CDR2 reads SYDVKM. Trimming at V came to 7 bases and at J to 2 bases, leaving 14 bases not matched to a gene. The CDR3, as DNA: TGTGCCAGCACTTCTTTGGAGGGACAGGGGATGGGCAATCAGCCCCAGCATTTT. It codes for CASTSLEGQGMGNQPQHF.

This rearrangement joins TRBV28 to TRBJ1-4, with TRBD1 matching over 7 bases. This CDR3 has 15 residues. V trimming: 4 bases; J trimming: 10 bases; junction bases outside the gene matches: 12. CDR1 is MDHEN, CDR2 SYDVKM, per germline. DNA of the CDR3: TGTGCCAGCAGTTCCAGATATGAAACAGGGGTAAAACTGTTTTTT. Its translation: CASSSRYETGVKLFF.

The rearrangement joins TRBV7-9 to TRBJ2-1; the match to TRBD2 covers 10 bases. V trimming: 5 bases; J trimming: 7 bases; junction bases outside the gene matches: 8. The CDR3 contains 15 residues. The germline gives CDR1 SEHNR, CDR2 FQNEAQ (reference sequence). In nucleotides, the CDR3 is TGTGCCAGCAGCCCTTCTAGCGGGAGATGGAATGAGCAGTTCTTC. Its translation is CASSPSSGRWNEQFF.

The chain recombines TRBV10-1 with TRBJ1-3; 8 nucleotides align to TRBD1. This CDR3 comprises 16 residues. J gave up 0 bases and V 5 bases, and 6 bases lay outside the gene matches. Germline CDR1 is WNHNN and CDR2 is SYGVQD (reference sequence). The CDR3 region is CASSSRDRPSGNTIYF. Here the CDR3 DNA reads TGCGCCAGCAGTTCCCGGGACAGGCCCTCTGGAAACACCATATATTTT.

The rearrangement uses TRBV2 and TRBJ2-3; TRBD2 agrees at 13 bases. Trimming removed 7 bases from V and 5 bases from J; junction bases left unmatched: 6. Germline lookup yields CDR1 SNHLY and CDR2 FYNNEI. The CDR3 runs to 15 residues. CDR3 sequence: CASTSTSGREDTQYF. DNA of the CDR3: TGTGCCAGCACATCCACTAGCGGGAGGGAAGATACGCAGTATTTT.

The chain uses TRBV5-4 and TRBJ2-7, with a possible D match to TRBD2 (5 bases). V was pared by 4 bases and J by 0 bases, with 14 bases between. The CDR3 is 15 amino acids. Germline CDR1 and CDR2: SGHNT and YYREEE (reference sequence). The CDR3 coding sequence is TGTGCCAGCAGCCCGGGCGGGCCGTTCTCCTACGAGCAGTACTTC. Translated: CASSPGGPFSYEQYF. Supplemented by reference TRBV5-4 and TRBJ2-7, the full variable domain reads ETGVTQSPTHLIKTRGQQVTLRCSSQSGHNTVSWYQQALGQGPQFIFQYYREEENGRGNFPPRFSGLQFPNYSSELNVNALELDDSALYLCASSPGGPFSYEQYFGPGTRLTVT.

This rearrangement joins TRBV6-5 to TRBJ2-1; tentatively, D is TRBD2 (7 bases). There are 15 residues in the CDR3. V was pared by 8 bases and J by 2 bases, with 16 bases between. Germline lookup yields CDR1 MNHEY and CDR2 SVGAGI. The CDR3 here is CASSPAGGPYNEQFF. As DNA, the CDR3 is TGTGCCAGCTCCCCGGCCGGGGGGCCCTACAATGAGCAGTTCTTC.

The chain combines TRBV28 with TRBJ2-7, with D tentatively TRBD2 (6 bases). The length of the CDR3 is 13 residues. Per the germline V gene, CDR1 is MDHEN and CDR2 is SYDVKM. V was clipped by 6 bases and J by 0 bases, with 9 bases between them. Here the CDR3 reads CASRGGTSYEQYF. CDR3 bases: TGTGCCAGCAGAGGCGGGACCTCCTACGAGCAGTACTTC.

This clone was seen only a few times. The chain links TRBV28 to TRBJ1-2; D is undetermined. Looked up from germline, CDR1 is MDHEN and CDR2 is SYDVKM. V dropped 5 bases and J dropped 8 bases, with 15 bases sitting between them. The CDR3 loop spans 13 amino acids. DNA for the CDR3: TGTGCCAGCAGTACCAACCCGCCGGGAGGCTACACCTTC. Protein product: CASSTNPPGGYTF.